These 10 T cell receptor beta chains came from one sample sequenced in a study of blood T cell repertoires in COVID-19. Some clones are missing from TCRdb's copy, which holds only in-frame ones; the method was immunoSEQ multiplex PCR. Of fewer than 200,000 clones in the sample, roughly nine tenths were seen once. Material for sequencing was peripheral blood. The receptor set was obtained from a man younger than 35 who had recovered from COVID-19.

The chain links TRBV5-1 to TRBJ2-1; the match to TRBD2 covers 11 bases. The germline gives CDR1 SGHRS, CDR2 YFSETQ. V lost 4 bases to trimming and J lost 6 bases; unmatched junction nucleotides: 6. This CDR3 comprises 15 residues. The CDR3 region has the DNA TGCGCCAGCAGCGCCACTAGCGGGAGTCTCAATGAGCAGTTCTTC. Amino acid sequence: CASSATSGSLNEQFF.

The chain employs TRBV7-2 and TRBJ2-1; the match to TRBD1 covers 11 bases. The germline gives CDR1 SGHTA, CDR2 FQGNSA. The CDR3 runs to 15 residues. J was trimmed by 2 bases and V by 8 bases; bases with no gene match: 5. The DNA for the CDR3 is TGTGCCAGCGCCTCGGGACAGGGGGCCTACAATGAGCAGTTCTTC. It yields the protein CASASGQGAYNEQFF.

The V gene is TRBV28, the J gene TRBJ2-1; 12 bases fit TRBD2. V trimming: 2 bases; J trimming: 8 bases; junction bases outside the gene matches: 10. This CDR3 has 17 amino acids. Germline V gene sequence: CDR1 MDHEN, CDR2 SYDVKM. The chain's CDR3 is CASSLGLAGGPRDEQFF. DNA of the CDR3: TGTGCCAGCAGTTTAGGTCTAGCGGGAGGGCCCAGAGATGAGCAGTTCTTC.

The chain recombines TRBV5-6 with TRBJ1-4; D might be TRBD1 (6 bases). Germline V gene lookup returns CDR1 SGHDT and CDR2 YYEEEE. This CDR3 is built from 16 residues. The V gene lost 3 bases and the J gene lost 0 bases, with 12 bases spanning the gap. The CDR3 DNA reads as TGTGCCAGCAGCTCAAGGACAGACGCAACTAATGAAAAACTGTTTTTT. Translated, it gives CASSSRTDATNEKLFF.

The CDR3 loop reads CASSLLDRNTEAFF. CDR3 coding DNA: TGTGCCAGCAGCCTACTCGACAGAAACACTGAAGCTTTCTTT. The V call is TRBV9, the J call TRBJ1-1, with D perhaps matching TRBD1 (5 bases). The CDR3 contains 14 residues. V was trimmed by 4 bases and J by 2 bases, leaving 12 bases between them. The germline V gene encodes CDR1 SGDLS and CDR2 YYNGEE.

The chain combines TRBV3-1 (or the pseudogene TRBV3-2) with TRBJ2-2; 10 bases align to TRBD2. CDR1 is LGHDT and CDR2 is YNNKEL in the germline V gene (reference sequence). V lost 0 bases to trimming and J lost 1 base; unmatched junction nucleotides: 11. The CDR3 extends over 20 amino acids. The CDR3 DNA reads TGTGCCAGCAGCCAAGATCTGAGACCAGCGGGAGGGCTGAACACCGGGGAGCTGTTTTTT. Translating it yields CASSQDLRPAGGLNTGELFF.

V and J are TRBV9 and TRBJ2-1; D might be TRBD2 (7 bases). Trimming took off 0 bases at V and 4 bases at J, with 17 bases between the two ends. Germline lookup yields CDR1 SGDLS and CDR2 YYNGEE. The CDR3 consists of 17 residues. The CDR3 DNA follows: TGTGCCAGCAGCGTAGCAAGGGGGGGGAGAGGATACAATGAGCAGTTCTTC. Translation gives CASSVARGGRGYNEQFF.

The genes are TRBV5-5 and TRBJ2-3; D is undetermined. The length of the CDR3 is 11 residues. Per germline, CDR1 SGHKS and CDR2 YYEKEE (reference sequence). V dropped 5 bases and J dropped 6 bases, with 7 bases sitting between them. The CDR3 region is CASSISDTQYF. The CDR3 bases are TGTGCCAGCAGTATATCCGATACGCAGTATTTT. Looking up the rest from reference TRBV5-5 and TRBJ2-3 gives the full variable domain: DAGVTQSPTHLIKTRGQQVTLRCSPISGHKSVSWYQQVLGQGPQFIFQYYEKEERGRGNFPDRFSARQFPNYSSELNVNALLLGDSALYLCASSISDTQYFGPGTRLTVL.

The CDR3 sequence: CASSSEGLPYEQYF. The DNA of the CDR3 is TGTGCCAGCAGCTCCGAGGGACTTCCTTACGAGCAGTACTTC. The chain links TRBV5-4 to TRBJ2-7; the D gene is possibly TRBD2 (6 bases). Germline assignment: CDR1 SGHNT and CDR2 YYREEE (reference sequence). The CDR3 runs to 14 residues. The V end lost 3 bases, the J end lost 4 bases, and 14 bases lay between the germline ends.

The chain joins TRBV19 to TRBJ1-1, with D possibly being TRBD1 (6 bases). Trimming took 3 bases from V and 2 from J, leaving 10 bases between them. Germline CDR1 LNHDA, CDR2 SQIVND (reference sequence). The CDR3 sequence is 14 residues long. The CDR3 is CASSIRQDNTEAFF. The DNA for the CDR3 is TGTGCCAGTAGTATCAGACAGGATAACACTGAAGCTTTCTTT.